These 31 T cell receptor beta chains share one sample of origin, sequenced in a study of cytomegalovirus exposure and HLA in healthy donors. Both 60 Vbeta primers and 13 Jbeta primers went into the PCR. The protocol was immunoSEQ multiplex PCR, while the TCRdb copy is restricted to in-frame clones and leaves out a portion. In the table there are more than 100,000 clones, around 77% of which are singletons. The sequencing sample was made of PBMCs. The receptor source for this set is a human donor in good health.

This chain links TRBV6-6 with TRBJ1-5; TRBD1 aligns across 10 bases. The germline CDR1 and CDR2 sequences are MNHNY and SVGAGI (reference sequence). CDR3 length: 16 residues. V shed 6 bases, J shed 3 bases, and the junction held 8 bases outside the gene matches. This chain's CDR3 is CASSRDRGELNQPQHF. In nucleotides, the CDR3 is TGTGCCAGCAGCCGGGACAGGGGAGAACTCAATCAGCCCCAGCATTTT.

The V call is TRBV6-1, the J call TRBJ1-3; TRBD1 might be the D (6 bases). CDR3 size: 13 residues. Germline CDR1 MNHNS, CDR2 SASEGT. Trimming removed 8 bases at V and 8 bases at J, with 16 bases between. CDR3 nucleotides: TGTGCCAGCGGATTACAGGGTCGGGACACCATATATTTT. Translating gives CASGLQGRDTIYF.

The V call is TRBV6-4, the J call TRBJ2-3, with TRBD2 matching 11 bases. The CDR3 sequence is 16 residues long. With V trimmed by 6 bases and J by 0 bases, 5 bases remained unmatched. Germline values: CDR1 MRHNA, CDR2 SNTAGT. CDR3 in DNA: TGTGCCAGCAGGGAGACTAGCGGGGCTAGCACAGATACGCAGTATTTT. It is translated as CASRETSGASTDTQYF.

The CDR3 reads CASSYTSGRNNEQFF. As DNA, the CDR3 is TGTGCCAGCAGCTATACTAGCGGGAGAAACAATGAGCAGTTCTTC. This chain uses TRBV7-9 with TRBJ2-1, with TRBD2 matching over 11 bases. CDR1 SEHNR and CDR2 FQNEAQ come from the germline V gene (reference sequence). The CDR3 sequence is 15 residues long. With V trimmed by 4 bases and J by 5 bases, 4 bases remained unmatched.

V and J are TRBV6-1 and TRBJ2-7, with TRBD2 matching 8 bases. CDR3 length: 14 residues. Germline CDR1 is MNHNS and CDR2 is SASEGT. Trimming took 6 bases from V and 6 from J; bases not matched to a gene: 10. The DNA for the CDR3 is TGTGCCAGCAGCACGACTAGCGAGATAGGCGAGCAGTACTTC. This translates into CASSTTSEIGEQYF.

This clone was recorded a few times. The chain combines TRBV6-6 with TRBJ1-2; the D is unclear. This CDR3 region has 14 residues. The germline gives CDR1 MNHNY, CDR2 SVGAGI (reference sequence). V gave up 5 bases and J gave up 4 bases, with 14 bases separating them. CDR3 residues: CASSHNDDFYGYTF. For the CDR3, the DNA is TGTGCCAGCAGTCACAACGACGACTTCTATGGCTACACCTTC.

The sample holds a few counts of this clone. CDR3 loop: CASQYAGHEQYF. CDR3 sequence (DNA): TGTGCCAGCCAGTACGCGGGCCACGAGCAGTACTTC. The chain employs TRBV28 and TRBJ2-7; D possibly corresponds to TRBD2 (5 bases). Trimming left V 8 bases short and J 5 bases short, with 13 bases between. This CDR3 has 12 residues. Germline V gene lookup returns CDR1 MDHEN and CDR2 SYDVKM.

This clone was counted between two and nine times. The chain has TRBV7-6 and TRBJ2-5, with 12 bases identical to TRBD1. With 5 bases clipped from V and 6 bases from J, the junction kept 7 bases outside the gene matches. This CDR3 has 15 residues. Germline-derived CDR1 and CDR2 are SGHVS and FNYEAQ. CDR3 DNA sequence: TGTGCCAGCAGCGCCGGGACAGGGGGCCTTCAGACCCAGTACTTC. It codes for CASSAGTGGLQTQYF.

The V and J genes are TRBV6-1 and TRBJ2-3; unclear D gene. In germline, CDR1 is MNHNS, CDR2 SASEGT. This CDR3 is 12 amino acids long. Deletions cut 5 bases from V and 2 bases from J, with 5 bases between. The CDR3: CASSQNTDTQYF. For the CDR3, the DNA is TGTGCCAGCAGTCAGAACACAGATACGCAGTATTTT.

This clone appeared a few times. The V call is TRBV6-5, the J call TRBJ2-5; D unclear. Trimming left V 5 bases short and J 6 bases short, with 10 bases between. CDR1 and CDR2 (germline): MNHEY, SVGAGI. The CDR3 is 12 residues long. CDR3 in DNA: TGTGCCAGCAGTCCATCGCTAAAGACCCAGTACTTC. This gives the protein CASSPSLKTQYF.

The CDR3 coding sequence is TGTGCCACCAGCAGAGTCGTGACTCCTAACAATGAGCAGTTCTTC. This gives the protein CATSRVVTPNNEQFF. The gene calls are TRBV15 and TRBJ2-1; unclear D gene. The CDR3 consists of 15 residues. Trimming left V 1 base short and J 5 bases short, with 12 bases between. CDR1 is LNHNV, CDR2 YYDKDF, per germline (reference sequence).

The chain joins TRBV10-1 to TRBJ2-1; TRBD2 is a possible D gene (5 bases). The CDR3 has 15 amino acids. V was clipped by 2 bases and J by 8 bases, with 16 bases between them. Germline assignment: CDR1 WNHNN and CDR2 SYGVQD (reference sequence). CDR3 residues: CASSETGSLKDEQFF. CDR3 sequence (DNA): TGCGCCAGCAGTGAGACGGGGTCTCTCAAGGATGAGCAGTTCTTC.

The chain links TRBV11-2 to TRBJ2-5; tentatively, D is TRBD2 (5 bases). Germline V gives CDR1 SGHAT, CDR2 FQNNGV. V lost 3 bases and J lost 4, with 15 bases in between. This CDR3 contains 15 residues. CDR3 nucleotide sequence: TGTGCCAGCAGCTTCGGCGGGCCAGCGTTAGAGACCCAGTACTTC. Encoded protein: CASSFGGPALETQYF.

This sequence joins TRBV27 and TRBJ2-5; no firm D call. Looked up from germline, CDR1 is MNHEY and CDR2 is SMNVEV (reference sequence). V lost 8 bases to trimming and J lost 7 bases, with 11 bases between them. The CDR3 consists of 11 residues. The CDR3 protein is CASRWATTQYF. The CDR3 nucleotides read TGTGCCAGCCGCTGGGCCACGACCCAGTACTTC.

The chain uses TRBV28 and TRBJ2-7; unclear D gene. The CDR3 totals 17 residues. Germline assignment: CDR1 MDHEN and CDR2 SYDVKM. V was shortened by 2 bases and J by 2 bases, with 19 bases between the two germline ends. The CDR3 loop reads CASSLLPNRRTAYEQYF. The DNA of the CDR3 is TGTGCCAGCAGTTTACTCCCCAATCGGAGAACGGCCTACGAGCAGTACTTC.

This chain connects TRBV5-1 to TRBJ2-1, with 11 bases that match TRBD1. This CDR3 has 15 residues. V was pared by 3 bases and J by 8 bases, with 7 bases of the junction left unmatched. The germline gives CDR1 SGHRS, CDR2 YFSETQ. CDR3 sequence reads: CASSYSGTGGDEQFF. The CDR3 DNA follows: TGCGCCAGCAGCTACTCCGGGACAGGGGGAGATGAGCAGTTCTTC.

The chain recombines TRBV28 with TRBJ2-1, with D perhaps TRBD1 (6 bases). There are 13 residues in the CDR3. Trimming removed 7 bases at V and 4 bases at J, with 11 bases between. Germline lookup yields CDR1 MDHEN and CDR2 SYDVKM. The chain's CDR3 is CASTLGGYNEQFF. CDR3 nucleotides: TGTGCCAGCACCCTAGGGGGATACAATGAGCAGTTCTTC.

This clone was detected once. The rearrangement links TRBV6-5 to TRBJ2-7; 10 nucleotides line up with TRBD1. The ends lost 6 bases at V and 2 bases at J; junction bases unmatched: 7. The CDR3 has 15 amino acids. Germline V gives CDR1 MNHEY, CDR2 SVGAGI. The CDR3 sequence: CASRTTGTGAYEQYF. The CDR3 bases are TGTGCCAGCAGGACAACCGGGACAGGGGCCTACGAGCAGTACTTC.

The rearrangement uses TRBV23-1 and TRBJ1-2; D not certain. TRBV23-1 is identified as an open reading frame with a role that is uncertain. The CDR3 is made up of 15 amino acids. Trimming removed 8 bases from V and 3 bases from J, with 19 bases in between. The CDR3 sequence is CASSGRIRRHYGYTF. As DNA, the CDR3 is TGCGCCAGCTCGGGTCGGATTAGGAGGCACTATGGCTACACCTTC.

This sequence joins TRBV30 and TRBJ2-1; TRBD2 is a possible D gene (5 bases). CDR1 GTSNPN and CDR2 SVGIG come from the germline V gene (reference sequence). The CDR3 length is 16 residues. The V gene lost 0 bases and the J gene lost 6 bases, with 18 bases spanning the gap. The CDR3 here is CAWSVAGSAYGNEQFF. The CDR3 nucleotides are TGTGCCTGGAGTGTCGCGGGCTCCGCCTATGGCAATGAGCAGTTCTTC.

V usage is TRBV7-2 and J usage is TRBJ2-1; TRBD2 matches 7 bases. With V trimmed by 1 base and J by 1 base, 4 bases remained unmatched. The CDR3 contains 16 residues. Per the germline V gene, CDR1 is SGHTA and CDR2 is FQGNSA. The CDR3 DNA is TGTGCCAGCAGCTTAGGGGCGGGAGTGTCCTACAATGAGCAGTTCTTC. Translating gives CASSLGAGVSYNEQFF.

The CDR3: CASSIRQGTTGELFF. The CDR3 DNA reads as TGTGCCAGCAGTATTAGACAGGGAACCACCGGGGAGCTGTTTTTT. V usage is TRBV5-5 and J usage is TRBJ2-2, with 7 nucleotides matching TRBD1. The CDR3 has 15 residues. Germline CDR1 SGHKS, CDR2 YYEKEE (reference sequence). Unmatched junction bases numbered 8, after V lost 5 bases and J lost 4 bases.

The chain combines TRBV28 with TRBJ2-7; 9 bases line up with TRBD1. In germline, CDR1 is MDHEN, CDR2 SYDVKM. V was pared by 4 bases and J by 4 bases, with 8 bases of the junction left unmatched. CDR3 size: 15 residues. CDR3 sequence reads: CASSSWGQGTYEQYF. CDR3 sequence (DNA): TGTGCCAGCAGTTCATGGGGACAGGGCACATACGAGCAGTACTTC.

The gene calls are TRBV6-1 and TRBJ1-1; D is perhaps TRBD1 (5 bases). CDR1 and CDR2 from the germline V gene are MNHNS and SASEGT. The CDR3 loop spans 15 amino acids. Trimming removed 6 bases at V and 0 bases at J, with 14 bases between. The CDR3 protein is CASRRVREVNTEAFF. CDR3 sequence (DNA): TGTGCCAGCAGGAGGGTCAGGGAGGTGAACACTGAAGCTTTCTTT.

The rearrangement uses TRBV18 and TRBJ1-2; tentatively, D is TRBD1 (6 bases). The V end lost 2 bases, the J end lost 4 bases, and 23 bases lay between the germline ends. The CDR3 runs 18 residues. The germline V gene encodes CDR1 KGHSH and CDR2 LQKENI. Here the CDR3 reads CASSPKLQGYRAGYGYTF. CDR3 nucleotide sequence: TGTGCCAGCTCACCAAAGTTACAGGGATATAGGGCCGGCTATGGCTACACCTTC.

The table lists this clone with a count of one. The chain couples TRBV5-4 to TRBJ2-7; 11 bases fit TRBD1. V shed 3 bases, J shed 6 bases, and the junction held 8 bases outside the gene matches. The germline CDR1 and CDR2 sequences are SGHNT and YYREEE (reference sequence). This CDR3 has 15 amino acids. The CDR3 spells CASSWVGTGGSEQYF. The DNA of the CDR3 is TGTGCCAGCAGCTGGGTCGGGACAGGGGGTAGCGAGCAGTACTTC.

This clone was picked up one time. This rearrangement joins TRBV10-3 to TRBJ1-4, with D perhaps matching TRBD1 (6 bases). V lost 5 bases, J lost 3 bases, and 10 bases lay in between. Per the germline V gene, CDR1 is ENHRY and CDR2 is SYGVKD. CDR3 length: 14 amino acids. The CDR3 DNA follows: TGTGCCATCAGTCTGGACAGACCTAATGAAAAACTGTTTTTT. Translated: CAISLDRPNEKLFF.

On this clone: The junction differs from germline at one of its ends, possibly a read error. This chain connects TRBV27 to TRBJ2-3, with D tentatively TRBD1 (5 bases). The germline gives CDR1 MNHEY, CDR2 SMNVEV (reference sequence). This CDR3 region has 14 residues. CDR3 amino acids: CTSSILRDTDTQYF. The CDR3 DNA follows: TGTACCAGCAGTATCCTCAGGGACACAGATACGCAGTATTTT.

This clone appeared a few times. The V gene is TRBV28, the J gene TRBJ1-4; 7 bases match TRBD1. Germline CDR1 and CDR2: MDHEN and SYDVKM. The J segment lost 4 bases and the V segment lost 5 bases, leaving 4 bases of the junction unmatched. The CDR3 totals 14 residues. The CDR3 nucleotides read TGTGCCAGCAGTGTACAGGGGATTAATGAAAAACTGTTTTTT. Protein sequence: CASSVQGINEKLFF.

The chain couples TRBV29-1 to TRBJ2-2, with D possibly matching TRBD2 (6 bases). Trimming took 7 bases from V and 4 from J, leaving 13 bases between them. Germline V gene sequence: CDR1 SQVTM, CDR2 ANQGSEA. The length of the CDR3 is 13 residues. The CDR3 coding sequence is TGCAGCGCAGGAGGGCCGGCCACCGGGGAGCTGTTTTTT. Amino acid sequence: CSAGGPATGELFF.

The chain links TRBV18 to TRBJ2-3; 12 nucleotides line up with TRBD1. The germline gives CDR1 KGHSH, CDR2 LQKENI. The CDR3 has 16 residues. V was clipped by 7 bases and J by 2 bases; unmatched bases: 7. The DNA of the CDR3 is TGTGCCAGCTACACGACGGGACAGGGGGCCACAGATACGCAGTATTTT. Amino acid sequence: CASYTTGQGATDTQYF.